These T cell receptor beta chains were read from a single sample in a study of PD-L1 blockade in urothelial cancer. Here immunoSEQ multiplex PCR was the method, and the copy in TCRdb shows in-frame clones only, minus some. In the table there are about 50,000 clones, approximately 81% of which are singletons. Material: PBMCs, obtained around atezolizumab (anti-PD-L1) treatment. The receptor set was obtained from a man aged 65 to 85 with urothelial cancer. The CDR3 runs from the conserved cysteine through the conserved F or W. The order of the fields is V gene, clone size, CDR3 length, D gene, J gene, CDR3 protein, CDR3 DNA. The D gene is left open where the match is weak. Rows may omit the clone size; those that give it use once, few, many or a size class.

v_gene: TRBV5-1; abundance: .; len: 15; d_gene: TRBD1; j_gene: TRBJ1-5; CDR3aa: CASSLKGTANQPQHF; CDR3nt: TGCGCCAGCAGCCTCAAAGGGACAGCTAATCAGCCCCAGCATTTT
v_gene: TRBV9; abundance: .; len: 20; d_gene: TRBD2; j_gene: TRBJ2-3; CDR3aa: CASSVGSSGERAASTDTQYF; CDR3nt: TGTGCCAGCAGCGTAGGCTCTAGCGGGGAAAGGGCCGCGAGCACAGATACGCAGTATTTT
v_gene: TRBV18; abundance: .; len: 14; d_gene: TRBD2; j_gene: TRBJ2-1; CDR3aa: CASSPPGTSFEQFF; CDR3nt: TGTGCCAGCTCACCACCGGGGACTAGCTTTGAGCAGTTCTTC
v_gene: TRBV12-5; abundance: .; len: 13; d_gene: .; j_gene: TRBJ1-6; CDR3aa: CASGLGGLSPLHF; CDR3nt: TGTGCTAGTGGTTTGGGGGGGCTATCACCCCTCCACTTT
v_gene: TRBV29-1; abundance: .; len: 13; d_gene: TRBD1; j_gene: TRBJ1-1; CDR3aa: CSGRQGQNTEAFF; CDR3nt: TGCAGCGGCAGACAGGGGCAGAACACTGAAGCTTTCTTT
v_gene: TRBV30; abundance: .; len: 15; d_gene: TRBD1; j_gene: TRBJ2-5; CDR3aa: CALEELGQGGLTQYF; CDR3nt: TGTGCCCTGGAAGAATTGGGACAGGGAGGATTGACCCAGTACTTC
v_gene: TRBV7-3; abundance: once; len: 16; d_gene: TRBD2; j_gene: TRBJ2-1; CDR3aa: CASSSRTSGRDNEQFF; CDR3nt: TGTGCCAGCAGCTCCCGGACTAGCGGGAGGGACAATGAGCAGTTCTTC
v_gene: TRBV27; abundance: few; len: 14; d_gene: TRBD2; j_gene: TRBJ2-7; CDR3aa: CASRRLAEDYEQYF; CDR3nt: TGTGCCAGCAGGCGACTAGCGGAGGACTACGAGCAGTACTTC
v_gene: TRBV5-1; abundance: once; len: 15; d_gene: .; j_gene: TRBJ1-4; CDR3aa: CASSLEGVANEKLFF; CDR3nt: TGCGCCAGCAGCTTGGAGGGGGTAGCTAATGAAAAACTGTTTTTT
v_gene: TRBV28; abundance: .; len: 13; d_gene: .; j_gene: TRBJ2-1; CDR3aa: CASTAGGYNEQFF; CDR3nt: TGTGCCAGCACGGCAGGGGGGTACAATGAGCAGTTCTTC
v_gene: TRBV18; abundance: .; len: 13; d_gene: .; j_gene: TRBJ1-1; CDR3aa: CASSPTTGSEAFF; CDR3nt: TGTGCCAGCTCACCAACCACAGGTTCTGAAGCTTTCTTT
v_gene: TRBV9; abundance: few; len: 13; d_gene: .; j_gene: TRBJ2-3; CDR3aa: CAGGTRVADTQYF; CDR3nt: TGTGCCGGCGGGACCCGGGTGGCGGATACGCAGTATTTT
v_gene: TRBV28; abundance: few; len: 17; d_gene: .; j_gene: TRBJ1-2; CDR3aa: CASSLKTLPGANYGYTF; CDR3nt: TGTGCCAGCAGTTTAAAGACTCTACCCGGGGCTAACTATGGCTACACCTTC
v_gene: TRBV6-1; abundance: once; len: 14; d_gene: TRBD1; j_gene: TRBJ1-1; CDR3aa: CASRRQGATTEAFF; CDR3nt: TGTGCCAGCAGACGACAGGGTGCGACCACTGAAGCTTTCTTT
v_gene: TRBV2; abundance: once; len: 14; d_gene: .; j_gene: TRBJ2-3; CDR3aa: CASSPRVRTDTQYF; CDR3nt: TGTGCCAGCAGTCCCCGGGTTCGCACAGATACGCAGTATTTT
v_gene: TRBV14; abundance: .; len: 16; d_gene: .; j_gene: TRBJ2-3; CDR3aa: CASSQDFSRGTDTQYF; CDR3nt: TGTGCCAGCAGCCAAGATTTCAGCCGAGGAACAGATACGCAGTATTTT
v_gene: TRBV5-6; abundance: few; len: 16; d_gene: TRBD1; j_gene: TRBJ1-2; CDR3aa: CASSLDPQGVSYGYTF; CDR3nt: TGTGCCAGCAGCTTGGACCCACAGGGGGTTAGCTATGGCTACACCTTC
v_gene: TRBV19; abundance: .; len: 14; d_gene: .; j_gene: TRBJ2-2; CDR3aa: CASSPRSNTGELFF; CDR3nt: TGTGCCAGTAGTCCCCGGTCGAACACCGGGGAGCTGTTTTTT
v_gene: TRBV6-5; abundance: few; len: 15; d_gene: .; j_gene: TRBJ1-2; CDR3aa: CASSYSLRGNYGYTF; CDR3nt: TGTGCCAGCAGTTACTCATTGAGGGGGAACTATGGCTACACCTTC
v_gene: TRBV5-1; abundance: .; len: 19; d_gene: TRBD2; j_gene: TRBJ2-3; CDR3aa: CASSPTGTSGSWGADTQYF; CDR3nt: TGCGCCAGCAGCCCTACCGGGACTAGCGGGTCTTGGGGAGCGGATACGCAGTATTTT